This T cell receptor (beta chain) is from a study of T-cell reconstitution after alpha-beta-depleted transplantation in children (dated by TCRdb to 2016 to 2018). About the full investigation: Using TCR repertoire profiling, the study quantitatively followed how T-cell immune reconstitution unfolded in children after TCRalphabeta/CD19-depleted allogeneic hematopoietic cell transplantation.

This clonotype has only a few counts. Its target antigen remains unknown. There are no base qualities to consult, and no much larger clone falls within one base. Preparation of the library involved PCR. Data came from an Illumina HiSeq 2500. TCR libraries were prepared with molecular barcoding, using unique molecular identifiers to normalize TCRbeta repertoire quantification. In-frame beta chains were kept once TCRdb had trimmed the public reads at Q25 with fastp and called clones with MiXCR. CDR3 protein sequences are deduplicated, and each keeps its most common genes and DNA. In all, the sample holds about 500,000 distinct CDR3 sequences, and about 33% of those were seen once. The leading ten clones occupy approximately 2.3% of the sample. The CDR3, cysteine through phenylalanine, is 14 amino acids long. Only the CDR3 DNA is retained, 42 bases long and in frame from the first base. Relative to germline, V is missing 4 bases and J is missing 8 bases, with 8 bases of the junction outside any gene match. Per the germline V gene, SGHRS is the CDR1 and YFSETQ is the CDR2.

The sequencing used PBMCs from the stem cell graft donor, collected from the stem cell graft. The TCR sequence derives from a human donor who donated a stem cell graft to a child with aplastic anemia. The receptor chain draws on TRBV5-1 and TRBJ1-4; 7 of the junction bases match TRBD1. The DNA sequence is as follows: TGCGCCAGCAGCCCCACGACAGGGTTGGAAAAACTGTTTTTT. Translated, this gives CASSPTTGLEKLFF.